These T cell receptor beta chains were read from a single sample in a study of T cell changes during pregnancy in multiple sclerosis. Libraries were prepared by immunoSEQ multiplex PCR; TCRdb keeps only in-frame clonotypes and omits some of them. The sample holds 15,000 to 25,000 clones, approximately 90% seen once. The sample was CD8+ T cells from peripheral blood mononuclear cells, taken in the third trimester of pregnancy. Every receptor here comes from a female donor in good health, enrolled as a control in a pregnancy study. Both conserved end residues are part of each CDR3. The D gene is left open where the match is weak. The listing skips clone size in some rows; elsewhere it reads once, few, many or a size class.

abundance	v_gene	j_gene	d_gene	CDR3aa	CDR3nt
-	TRBV6-5	TRBJ1-2	TRBD1	CASSFGLRDSYGYTF	TGTGCCAGCAGTTTCGGATTAAGGGACAGCTATGGCTACACCTTC
-	TRBV6-5	TRBJ2-5	-	CASSPDRETQYF	TGTGCCAGCAGTCCCGACAGAGAGACCCAGTACTTC
-	TRBV28	TRBJ2-2	-	CASNRRVENTGELFF	TGTGCCAGCAATCGGAGGGTAGAGAACACCGGGGAGCTGTTTTTT
-	TRBV11-2	TRBJ2-7	-	CASSADSGEQYF	TGTGCCAGCAGTGCCGACTCCGGCGAGCAGTACTTC
-	TRBV28	TRBJ2-7	TRBD2	CASSLLAGGFTYEQYF	TGTGCCAGCAGTTTACTGGCGGGAGGATTCACATACGAGCAGTACTTC
once	TRBV19	TRBJ2-2	TRBD1	CASSDRAMKRGRLGGELFF	TGTGCCAGTAGTGACCGAGCAATGAAAAGGGGGCGATTAGGGGGGGAGCTGTTTTTT
-	TRBV6-1	TRBJ2-5	TRBD1	CASSADRDQETQYF	TGTGCCAGCAGTGCAGACAGGGATCAAGAGACCCAGTACTTC
-	TRBV19	TRBJ2-5	TRBD2	CASSITAGGPLLETQYF	TGTGCCAGTAGTATAACGGCGGGGGGGCCACTTCTGGAGACCCAGTACTTC
-	TRBV5-6	TRBJ1-1	-	CASSLDWEREAFF	TGTGCCAGCAGCTTGGACTGGGAGCGTGAAGCTTTCTTT
-	TRBV19	TRBJ1-2	-	CATLFTGYGGSGYTF	TGTGCCACTCTTTTTACAGGGTACGGCGGTTCGGGCTACACCTTC
-	TRBV6-4	TRBJ2-1	TRBD2	CASSDRGESNSEQFF	TGTGCCAGCAGTGACCGGGGGGAGTCCAACAGTGAGCAGTTCTTC
-	TRBV19	TRBJ1-5	-	CASSWGVEQPQHF	TGTGCCAGTAGCTGGGGGGTGGAGCAGCCCCAGCATTTT
-	TRBV4-2	TRBJ1-6	-	CASSDNEEAQVNSPLHF	TGTGCCAGCAGCGACAACGAGGAGGCACAAGTTAACTCACCCCTCCACTTT
-	TRBV5-1	TRBJ1-2	TRBD1	CASSPGQGLANYGYTF	TGCGCCAGCAGCCCGGGACAGGGCCTAGCTAACTATGGCTACACCTTC
-	TRBV14	TRBJ1-2	-	CASSQATGYDGYTF	TGTGCCAGCAGCCAAGCTACAGGGTACGATGGCTACACCTTC
-	TRBV13	TRBJ2-5	TRBD1	CASSRRDRGYEETQYF	TGTGCCAGCAGCCGCCGGGACAGGGGGTATGAAGAGACCCAGTACTTC
-	TRBV2	TRBJ2-7	-	CASKVLQGFYEQYF	TGTGCCAGCAAGGTCTTACAGGGATTCTACGAGCAGTACTTC
-	TRBV19	TRBJ2-3	TRBD2	CASSITSGNTDTQYF	TGTGCCAGTAGTATTACTAGCGGCAACACAGATACGCAGTATTTT
-	TRBV9	TRBJ2-5	TRBD2	CASSVDGGGVETQYF	TGTGCCAGCAGCGTAGACGGCGGGGGGGTGGAGACCCAGTACTTC
-	TRBV19	TRBJ2-7	-	CASSAEDSYLDEQYF	TGTGCCAGTAGTGCTGAGGACAGCTATCTCGACGAGCAGTACTTC
-	TRBV6-5	TRBJ2-5	-	CASSPKPTYYETQYF	TGTGCCAGCAGCCCCAAACCCACGTACTATGAGACCCAGTACTTC
-	TRBV7-6	TRBJ2-3	TRBD2	CASSFGTSGSWTDTQYF	TGTGCCAGCAGCTTCGGGACTAGCGGGAGCTGGACAGATACGCAGTATTTT
-	TRBV4-3	TRBJ2-1	-	CASSQDKYRVNYNEQFF	TGCGCCAGCAGCCAAGATAAGTACAGGGTCAACTACAATGAGCAGTTCTTC
-	TRBV7-2	TRBJ1-1	-	CASSRGNTEAFF	TGTGCCAGCAGCCGGGGGAACACTGAAGCTTTCTTT
-	TRBV28	TRBJ2-1	-	CASSGARYNEQFF	TGTGCCAGCAGTGGGGCCAGGTACAATGAGCAGTTCTTC
-	TRBV2	TRBJ2-7	TRBD1	CASRRTGQGRYEQYF	TGTGCCAGCAGGCGTACTGGACAGGGACGCTACGAGCAGTACTTC
-	TRBV19	TRBJ2-1	-	CASKAGYNEQFF	TGTGCCAGTAAGGCCGGGTACAATGAGCAGTTCTTC
-	TRBV9	TRBJ2-1	TRBD2	CASSVDQRGYNEQFF	TGTGCCAGCAGCGTAGACCAGCGGGGATACAATGAGCAGTTCTTC
-	TRBV5-1	TRBJ2-1	TRBD2	CASSSGLAGVRRNEQFF	TGCGCCAGCAGCTCCGGACTAGCGGGGGTAAGGCGGAATGAGCAGTTCTTC
-	TRBV9	TRBJ1-2	TRBD1	CASSVGDREGYTF	TGTGCCAGCAGCGTAGGGGACAGGGAGGGGTACACCTTC
-	TRBV4-1	TRBJ2-1	-	CASSPVALTNSYNEQFF	TGCGCCAGCAGCCCCGTGGCATTAACTAACTCCTACAATGAGCAGTTCTTC
-	TRBV19	TRBJ2-7	-	CASSITSSPSYEQYF	TGTGCCAGTAGTATTACGAGTTCTCCTTCCTACGAGCAGTACTTC
-	TRBV29-1	TRBJ1-2	-	CSVESGMANYGYTF	TGCAGCGTTGAATCGGGAATGGCTAACTATGGCTACACCTTC
-	TRBV6-4	TRBJ1-6	TRBD1	CASSAGQGDNSPLHF	TGTGCCAGCAGTGCCGGACAGGGCGATAATTCACCCCTCCACTTT
-	TRBV2	TRBJ1-5	-	CASSEEDSSHRQPQHF	TGTGCCAGCAGTGAAGAGGACAGCTCCCATCGGCAGCCCCAGCATTTT
-	TRBV14	TRBJ2-1	TRBD2	CASSQGPGLAGGLVEQFF	TGTGCCAGCAGCCAAGGACCGGGACTAGCGGGGGGGCTGGTTGAGCAGTTCTTC
-	TRBV7-9	TRBJ1-2	-	CASSSGTQLYNYGYTF	TGTGCCAGCAGCTCGGGGACACAACTTTATAACTATGGCTACACCTTC
-	TRBV4-3	TRBJ2-3	-	CASSQSTFSTDTQYF	TGCGCCAGCAGCCAGTCTACCTTTAGCACAGATACGCAGTATTTT
-	TRBV6-6	TRBJ1-1	TRBD1	CASSYLTGGEVAFF	TGTGCCAGCAGTTACTTAACAGGGGGCGAAGTAGCTTTCTTT
-	TRBV7-9	TRBJ1-1	TRBD1	CASRTLKDRGPDTEAFF	TGTGCCAGCAGAACCTTGAAGGACAGGGGGCCTGACACTGAAGCTTTCTTT
-	TRBV4-3	TRBJ2-3	-	CASSQDIVTDTQYF	TGCGCCAGCAGCCAAGATATCGTAACAGATACGCAGTATTTT
-	TRBV2	TRBJ2-7	TRBD2	CASSEGPDSGRFPPPYSYEQYF	TGTGCCAGCAGCGAGGGGCCCGATAGCGGGAGGTTTCCCCCCCCTTACTCCTACGAGCAGTACTTC
-	TRBV19	TRBJ1-2	TRBD1	CASSQGANYGYTF	TGTGCCAGTAGTCAGGGGGCTAACTATGGCTACACCTTC
-	TRBV28	TRBJ2-5	-	CASSSHPRGYQETQYF	TGTGCCAGCAGTTCACATCCCCGGGGGTACCAAGAGACCCAGTACTTC
-	TRBV2	TRBJ1-3	-	CATQVLRGVGNTIYF	TGTGCCACTCAAGTCCTCAGGGGCGTCGGAAACACCATATATTTT
-	TRBV5-1	TRBJ2-7	TRBD2	CASSNPTSGAYEQYF	TGCGCCAGCAGCAACCCAACTAGCGGGGCCTACGAGCAGTACTTC
-	TRBV6-1	TRBJ2-3	TRBD2	CASSEGLGGADTQYF	TGTGCCAGCAGTGAGGGACTAGGGGGGGCAGATACGCAGTATTTT
-	TRBV4-3	TRBJ2-5	TRBD2	CASSQVGLAGQVVYF	TGCGCCAGCAGCCAAGTGGGACTAGCGGGGCAGGTGGTTTACTTC
-	TRBV6-1	TRBJ2-6	-	CASSEISGANVLTF	TGTGCCAGCAGCGAGATCTCTGGGGCCAACGTCCTGACTTTC
-	TRBV7-8	TRBJ2-1	TRBD1	CASSFPGQGEGAPFNEQFF	TGTGCCAGCAGCTTCCCGGGACAGGGGGAAGGGGCACCCTTCAATGAGCAGTTCTTC
-	TRBV5-6	TRBJ1-1	-	CASSAAIAGGAEAFF	TGTGCCAGCAGCGCCGCCATCGCGGGAGGCGCTGAAGCTTTCTTT
-	TRBV4-2	TRBJ2-1	-	CASSQKDSSSYNEQFF	TGTGCCAGCAGCCAAAAAGACAGTAGCTCCTACAATGAGCAGTTCTTC
once	TRBV7-2	TRBJ2-1	-	CASNLRGYNEQFF	TGTGCCAGCAATCTCAGGGGCTACAATGAGCAGTTCTTC
-	TRBV28	TRBJ1-1	-	CASSFGNAPEAFF	TGTGCCAGCAGTTTCGGTAACGCCCCTGAAGCTTTCTTT